This TCR beta chain emerged from a study of blood T cell repertoires in COVID-19. The CDR3 runs 18 residues. Germline-derived CDR1 and CDR2 are SGDLS and YYNGEE. Trimming at V came to 0 bases and at J to 0 bases, leaving 6 bases not matched to a gene. Clones were read by immunoSEQ multiplex PCR, and TCRdb kept only the in-frame ones, dropping some. This table holds roughly 380,000 clones, about 87% found once. The sample was PBMCs or T cells enriched from blood (not recorded which). The V gene is TRBV9, the J gene TRBJ2-1; the match to TRBD2 covers 10 bases. The sequence was collected from a man younger than 45 who had recovered from COVID-19. CDR3 region: CASSVGAGGIFSYNEQFF. CDR3 bases: TGTGCCAGCAGCGTAGGAGCGGGGGGGATATTCTCCTACAATGAGCAGTTCTTC.